These 7 T cell receptor beta chains originate from one sample sequenced in a study of Graves' ophthalmopathy and Graves' hyperthyroidism. Beta-chain TCR CDR3 regions were amplified from RNA transcripts. HTBI primers were employed in first-round RT-PCR, then a second-round multiplex PCR followed. TCRdb redid the calling of the multiplex PCR reads with MiXCR, one entry per CDR3 protein. Here the sample spans over 450,000 distinct CDR3 sequences, around an eighth being singletons. Sequenced input: blood. The receptors were gathered from a woman in her thirties with Graves' ophthalmopathy.

The J gene is TRBJ1-2, the V gene TRBV12-3 or TRBV12-4; D is possibly TRBD1 (6 bases). This CDR3 has 16 residues. V lost 4 bases and J lost 5, with 20 bases in between. This CDR3 is CASSSEIQGNGYGYTF. The CDR3 DNA is TGTGCCAGCAGTTCCGAAATACAGGGTAATGGATATGGCTACACCTTC.

This clonotype was observed at least ten times. The chain joins TRBV9 to TRBJ1-1, with a possible D match to TRBD1 (5 bases). CDR3 size: 15 residues. V lost 3 bases and J 1 base, leaving 13 bases between the germline ends. Germline V gives CDR1 SGDLS, CDR2 YYNGEE. The chain's CDR3 is CASSARSGGNTEAFF. The DNA for the CDR3 is TGTGCCAGCAGCGCCCGGTCCGGGGGGAACACTGAAGCTTTCTTT.

This clonotype was detected a few times. The chain uses TRBV5-1 and TRBJ2-5; D is possibly TRBD1 (5 bases). The germline V and J ends were trimmed by 6 bases and 5 bases, with 11 bases remaining between them. Germline CDR1 and CDR2: SGHRS and YFSETQ. This CDR3 has 12 amino acids. In nucleotides, the CDR3 is TGCGCCAGCAAACAGGATTCGGAGACCCAGTACTTC. Translation: CASKQDSETQYF.

The chain links TRBV5-5 to TRBJ2-7, with D hard to call. CDR3 size: 16 residues. V shed 0 bases and J shed 4 bases, with 17 bases lying between them. Germline V lookup: CDR1 SGHKS, CDR2 YYEKEE (reference sequence). In nucleotides, the CDR3 is TGTGCCAGCAGCTTGGCCGTGGGCCCCCGTGAGTACGAGCAGTACTTC. It codes for CASSLAVGPREYEQYF.

This clonotype has more than one count but fewer than ten. The rearrangement joins TRBV5-1 to TRBJ1-2; perhaps TRBD1 as D (6 bases). Germline assignment: CDR1 SGHRS and CDR2 YFSETQ. V lost 4 bases and J 6 bases, leaving 16 bases between the germline ends. The CDR3 covers 14 residues. The CDR3, as DNA: TGCGCCAGCAGCAGACCACAGGGAACCAATGGCTACACCTTC. Translation gives CASSRPQGTNGYTF.

This clonotype was counted at least ten times. The chain links TRBV6-1 to TRBJ1-2; 7 nucleotides agree with TRBD1. Germline V gene lookup returns CDR1 MNHNS and CDR2 SASEGT. The V segment lost 4 bases and the J segment 3 bases; nucleotides outside the gene matches: 17. This CDR3 has 18 amino acids. The CDR3 is CASSVGLPPGQTYYGYTF. In DNA, the CDR3 is TGTGCCAGCAGTGTAGGCCTACCTCCGGGACAGACTTACTATGGCTACACCTTC.

The J gene is TRBJ1-1, the V gene TRBV10-1; 8 bases are shared with TRBD1. Losses at the gene ends were 8 bases for V and 0 bases for J; bases not matched to a gene: 8. The CDR3 runs to 15 residues. CDR1 is WNHNN and CDR2 is SYGVQD in the germline V gene (reference sequence). The CDR3 coding sequence is TGCGCCAGCGCGGCCAGGACAGGGCTGAACACTGAAGCTTTCTTT. Translation: CASAARTGLNTEAFF.